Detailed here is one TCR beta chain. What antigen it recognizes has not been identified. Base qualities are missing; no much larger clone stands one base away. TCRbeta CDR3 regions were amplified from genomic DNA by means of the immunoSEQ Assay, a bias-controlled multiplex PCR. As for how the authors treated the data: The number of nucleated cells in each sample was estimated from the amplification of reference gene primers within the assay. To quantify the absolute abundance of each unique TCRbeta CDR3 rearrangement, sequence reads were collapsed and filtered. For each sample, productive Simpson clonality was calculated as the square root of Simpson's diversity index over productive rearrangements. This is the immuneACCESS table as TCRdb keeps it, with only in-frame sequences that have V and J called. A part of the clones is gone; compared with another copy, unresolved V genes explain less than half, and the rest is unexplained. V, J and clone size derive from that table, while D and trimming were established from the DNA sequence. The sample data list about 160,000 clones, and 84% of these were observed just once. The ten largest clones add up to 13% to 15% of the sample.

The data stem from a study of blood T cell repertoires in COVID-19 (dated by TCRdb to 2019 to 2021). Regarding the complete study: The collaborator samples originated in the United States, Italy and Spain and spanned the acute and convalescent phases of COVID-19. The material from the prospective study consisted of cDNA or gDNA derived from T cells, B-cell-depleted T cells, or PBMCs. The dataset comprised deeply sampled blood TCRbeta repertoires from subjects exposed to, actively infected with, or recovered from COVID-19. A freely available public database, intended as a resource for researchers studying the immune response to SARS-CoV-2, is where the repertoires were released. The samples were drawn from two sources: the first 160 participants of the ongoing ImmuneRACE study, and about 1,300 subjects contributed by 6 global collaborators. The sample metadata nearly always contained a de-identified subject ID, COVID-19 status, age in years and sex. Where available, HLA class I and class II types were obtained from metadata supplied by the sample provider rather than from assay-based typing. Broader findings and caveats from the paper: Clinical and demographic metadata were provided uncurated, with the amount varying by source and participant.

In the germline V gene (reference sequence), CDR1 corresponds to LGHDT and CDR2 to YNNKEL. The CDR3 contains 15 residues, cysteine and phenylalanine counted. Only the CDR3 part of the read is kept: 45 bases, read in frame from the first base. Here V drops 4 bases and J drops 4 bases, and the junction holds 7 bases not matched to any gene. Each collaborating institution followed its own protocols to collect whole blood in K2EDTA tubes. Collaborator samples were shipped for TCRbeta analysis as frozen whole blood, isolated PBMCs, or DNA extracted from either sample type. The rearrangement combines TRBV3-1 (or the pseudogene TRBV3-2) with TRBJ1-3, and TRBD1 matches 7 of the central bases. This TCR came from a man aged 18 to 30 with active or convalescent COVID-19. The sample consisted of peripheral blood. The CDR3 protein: CASSRSFRGGNTIYF. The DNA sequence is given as TGTGCCAGCAGCCGGTCCTTCAGGGGGGGAAACACCATATATTTT.